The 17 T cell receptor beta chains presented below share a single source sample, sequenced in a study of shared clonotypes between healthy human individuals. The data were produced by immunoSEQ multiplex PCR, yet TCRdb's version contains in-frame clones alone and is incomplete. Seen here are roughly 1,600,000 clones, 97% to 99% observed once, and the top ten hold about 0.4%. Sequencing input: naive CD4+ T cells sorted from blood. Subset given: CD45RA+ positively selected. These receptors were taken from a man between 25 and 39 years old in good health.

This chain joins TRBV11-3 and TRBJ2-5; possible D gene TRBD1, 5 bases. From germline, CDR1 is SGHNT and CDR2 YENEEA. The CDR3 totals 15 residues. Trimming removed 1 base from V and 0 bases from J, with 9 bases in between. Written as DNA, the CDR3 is TGTGCCAGCAGCTTAGGGGGCACGAACCAAGAGACCCAGTACTTC. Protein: CASSLGGTNQETQYF.

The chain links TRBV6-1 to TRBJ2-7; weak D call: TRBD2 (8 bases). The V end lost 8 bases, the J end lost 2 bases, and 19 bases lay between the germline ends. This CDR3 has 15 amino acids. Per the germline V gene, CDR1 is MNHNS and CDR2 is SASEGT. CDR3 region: CASSGRDRPAYEQYF. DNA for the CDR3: TGTGCCAGCTCCGGGAGGGACAGACCTGCCTACGAGCAGTACTTC.

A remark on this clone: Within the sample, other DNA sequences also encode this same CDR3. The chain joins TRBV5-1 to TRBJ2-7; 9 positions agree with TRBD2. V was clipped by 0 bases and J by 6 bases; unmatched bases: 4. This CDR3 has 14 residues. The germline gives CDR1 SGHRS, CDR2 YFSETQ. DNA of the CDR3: TGCGCCAGCAGCTTGGAAGCGGGAGGACGCGAGCAGTACTTC. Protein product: CASSLEAGGREQYF.

The CDR3 sequence is CASSPRRSEPQHF. The CDR3 DNA reads TGTGCCAGTAGTCCCCGCCGCTCCGAGCCCCAGCATTTT. The chain is built from TRBV19 and TRBJ1-5; D gene ambiguous. V dropped 5 bases and J dropped 8 bases, with 13 bases sitting between them. CDR3 length: 13 residues. CDR1 and CDR2 (germline): LNHDA, SQIVND (reference sequence).

Here the CDR3 DNA reads TGTGCCAGCAGCCAATCGGGCAGGGGGGGCTACACCTTC. As protein: CASSQSGRGGYTF. This chain links TRBV16 with TRBJ1-2, with 7 nucleotides matching TRBD1. V lost 0 bases, J lost 8 bases, and 3 bases stayed unmatched. CDR3 size: 13 residues. The germline CDR1 and CDR2 sequences are KGHSY and FQNENV.

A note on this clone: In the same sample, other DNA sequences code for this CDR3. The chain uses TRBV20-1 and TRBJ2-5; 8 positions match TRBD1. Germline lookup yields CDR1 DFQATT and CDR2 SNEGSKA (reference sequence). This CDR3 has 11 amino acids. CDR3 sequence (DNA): TGCAGCGGGACAGGACAAGAGACCCAGTACTTC. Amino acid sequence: CSGTGQETQYF.

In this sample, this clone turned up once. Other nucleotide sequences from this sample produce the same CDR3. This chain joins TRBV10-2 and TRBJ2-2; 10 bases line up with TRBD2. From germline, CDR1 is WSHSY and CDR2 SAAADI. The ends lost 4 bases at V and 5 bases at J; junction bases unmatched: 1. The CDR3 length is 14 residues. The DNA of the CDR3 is TGCGCCAGCAGTGCACTAGCGGGAACCGGGGAGCTGTTTTTT. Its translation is CASSALAGTGELFF.

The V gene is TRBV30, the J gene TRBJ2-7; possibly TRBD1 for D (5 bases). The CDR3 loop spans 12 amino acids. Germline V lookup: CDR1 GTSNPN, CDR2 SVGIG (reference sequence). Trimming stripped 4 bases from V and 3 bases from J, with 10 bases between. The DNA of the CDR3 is TGTGCCTGGATGGGTAGGGGCTACGAGCAGTACTTC. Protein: CAWMGRGYEQYF. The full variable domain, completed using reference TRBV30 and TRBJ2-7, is SQTIHQWPATLVQPVGSPLSLECTVEGTSNPNLYWYRQAAGRGLQLLFYSVGIGQISSEVPQNLSASRPQDRQFILSSKKLLLSDSGFYLCAWMGRGYEQYFGPGTRLTVT.

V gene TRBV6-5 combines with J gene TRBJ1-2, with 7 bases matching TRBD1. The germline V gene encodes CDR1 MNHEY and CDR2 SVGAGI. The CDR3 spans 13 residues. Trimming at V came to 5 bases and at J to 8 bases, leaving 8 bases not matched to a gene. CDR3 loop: CASSTQGLKGYTF. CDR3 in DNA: TGTGCCAGCAGTACACAGGGGTTAAAAGGCTACACCTTC.

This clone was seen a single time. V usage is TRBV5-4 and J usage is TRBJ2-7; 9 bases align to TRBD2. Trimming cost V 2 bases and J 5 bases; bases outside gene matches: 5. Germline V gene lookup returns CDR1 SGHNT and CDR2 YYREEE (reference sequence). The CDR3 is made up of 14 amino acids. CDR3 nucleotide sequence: TGTGCCAGCAGCTTCCGTAGCGGGAGTGACGAGCAGTACTTC. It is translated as CASSFRSGSDEQYF.

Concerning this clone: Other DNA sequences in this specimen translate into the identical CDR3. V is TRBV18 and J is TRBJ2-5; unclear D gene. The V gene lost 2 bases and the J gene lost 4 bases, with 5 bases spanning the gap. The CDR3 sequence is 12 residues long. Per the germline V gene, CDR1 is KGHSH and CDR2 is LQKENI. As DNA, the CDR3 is TGTGCCAGCTCACCAATCGGAGAGACCCAGTACTTC. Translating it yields CASSPIGETQYF.

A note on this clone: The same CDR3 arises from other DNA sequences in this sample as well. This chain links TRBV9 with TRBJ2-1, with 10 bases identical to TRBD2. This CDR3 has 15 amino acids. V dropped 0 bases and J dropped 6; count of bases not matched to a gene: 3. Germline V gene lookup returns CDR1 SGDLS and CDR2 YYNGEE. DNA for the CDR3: TGTGCCAGCAGCGTAGTGGCTAGCGGGAGCAATGAGCAGTTCTTC. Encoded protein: CASSVVASGSNEQFF.

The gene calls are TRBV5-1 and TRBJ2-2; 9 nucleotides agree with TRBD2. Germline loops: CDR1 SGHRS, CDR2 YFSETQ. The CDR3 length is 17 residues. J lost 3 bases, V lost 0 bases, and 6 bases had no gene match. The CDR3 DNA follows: TGCGCCAGCAGCTTGGAGGCGGGAGGGCGTGACACCGGGGAGCTGTTTTTT. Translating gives CASSLEAGGRDTGELFF. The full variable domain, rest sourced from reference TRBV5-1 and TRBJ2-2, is KAGVTQTPRYLIKTRGQQVTLSCSPISGHRSVSWYQQTPGQGLQFLFEYFSETQRNKGNFPGRFSGRQFSNSRSEMNVSTLELGDSALYLCASSLEAGGRDTGELFFGEGSRLTVL.

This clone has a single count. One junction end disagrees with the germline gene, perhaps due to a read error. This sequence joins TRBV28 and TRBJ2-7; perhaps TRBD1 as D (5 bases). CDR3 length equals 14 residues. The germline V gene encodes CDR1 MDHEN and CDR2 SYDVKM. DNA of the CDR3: TGTGCCAGCATCTCCAAACGTACTTGGACACCACCTGTATTC. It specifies CASISKRTWTPPVF.

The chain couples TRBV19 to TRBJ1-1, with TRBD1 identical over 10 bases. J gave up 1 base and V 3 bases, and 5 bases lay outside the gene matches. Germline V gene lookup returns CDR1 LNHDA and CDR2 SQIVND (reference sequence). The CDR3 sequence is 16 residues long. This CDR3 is CASSMGQGTKNTEAFF. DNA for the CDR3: TGTGCCAGTAGTATGGGACAGGGGACAAAGAACACTGAAGCTTTCTTT.

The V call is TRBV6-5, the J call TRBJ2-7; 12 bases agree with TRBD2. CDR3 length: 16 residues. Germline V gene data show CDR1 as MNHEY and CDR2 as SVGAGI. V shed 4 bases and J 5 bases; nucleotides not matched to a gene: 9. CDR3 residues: CASSSSGRAQTDEQYF. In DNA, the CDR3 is TGTGCCAGCAGTTCTAGCGGGAGGGCCCAAACGGACGAGCAGTACTTC.

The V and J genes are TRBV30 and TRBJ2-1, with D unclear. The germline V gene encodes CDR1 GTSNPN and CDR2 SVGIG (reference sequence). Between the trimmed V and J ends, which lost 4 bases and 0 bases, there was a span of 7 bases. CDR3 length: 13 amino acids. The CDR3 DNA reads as TGTGCCTGGATGGCGAGCTCCTACAATGAGCAGTTCTTC. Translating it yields CAWMASSYNEQFF.